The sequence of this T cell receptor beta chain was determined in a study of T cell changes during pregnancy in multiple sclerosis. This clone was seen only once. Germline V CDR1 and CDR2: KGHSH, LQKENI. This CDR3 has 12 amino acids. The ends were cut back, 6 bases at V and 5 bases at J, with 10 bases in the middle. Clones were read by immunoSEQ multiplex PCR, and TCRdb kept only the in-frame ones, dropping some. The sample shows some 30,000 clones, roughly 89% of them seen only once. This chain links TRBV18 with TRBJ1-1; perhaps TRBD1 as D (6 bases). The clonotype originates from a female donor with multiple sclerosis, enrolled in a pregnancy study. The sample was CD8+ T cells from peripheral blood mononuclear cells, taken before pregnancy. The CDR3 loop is CASSPQGTEAFF. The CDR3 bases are TGTGCCAGCTCCCCGCAGGGGACTGAAGCTTTCTTT.